This TCR beta chain originates from a study of T cells in tuberculosis. For the study at large: IGRA-negative adolescents, IGRA-positive adolescents with latent tuberculosis and adults with active tuberculosis formed this South African cohort.

Each donor contributed about 100,000 T cells on average, unsorted. Here immunoSEQ multiplex PCR was the method, and the copy in TCRdb shows in-frame clones only, minus some. The sample has tens of thousands of clones, nearly 95% seen once; the top ten hold approximately 7.6%. Germline trimming cut 6 bases from V and 7 bases from J; bases unmatched to any gene: 5. CDR3 size: 13 residues. Germline lookup yields CDR1 LNHDA and CDR2 SQIVND (reference sequence). The V gene is TRBV19, the J gene TRBJ2-1; 8 positions agree with TRBD2. This clonotype was obtained from a donor aged 10-35 years with latent tuberculosis or without tuberculosis infection. Material: PBMCs. The CDR3: CASRGLAKNEQFF. As DNA, the CDR3 is TGTGCCAGTAGAGGACTAGCAAAGAATGAGCAGTTCTTC.